The 26 T cell receptor beta chains presented below share a single source sample, sequenced in a study of T cells after yellow fever vaccination. TCRdb re-called the 5' RACE reads through MiXCR, storing one row per CDR3 protein. Here the sample spans approximately 160,000 distinct CDR3 sequences, around 8.5% being singletons. The starting material was CD8+ T cells sorted from PBMCs, obtained 45 days after the yellow fever booster vaccination. The source of these receptors is a man younger than 30 who received the YFV17D yellow fever vaccine.

This clonotype was seen many times. The chain combines TRBV7-8 with TRBJ2-7; unclear D gene. Germline CDR1 reads SGHVS; CDR2 reads FQNEAQ. V was trimmed by 2 bases and J by 1 base, leaving 9 bases between them. The CDR3 is 14 residues long. CDR3 bases: TGTGCCAGCAGCTTAACTCTGGGGTCCTACGAGCAGTACGTC. This encodes CASSLTLGSYEQYV.

The chain is built from TRBV14 and TRBJ1-1; 7 nucleotides agree with TRBD1. CDR1 SGHDN and CDR2 FVKESK come from the germline V gene. The CDR3 has 14 amino acids. V lost 1 base, J lost 5 bases, and 4 bases stayed unmatched. CDR3 region: CASSQGRGSTEAFF. In DNA form, the CDR3 reads TGTGCCAGCAGCCAAGGCAGGGGGAGTACTGAAGCTTTCTTT.

There are a few counts of this clonotype. This chain links TRBV21-1 with TRBJ2-4; the table assigns TRBD1, which was not confirmed against the DNA. TRBV21-1 is deemed a pseudogene. CDR3 length equals 16 residues. The CDR3 region is CASSNGDRRAKNIQYF. CDR3 in DNA: TGTGCCAGCAGCAACGGGGACAGGAGAGCCAAAAACATTCAGTACTTC.

CDR3 nucleotides: TGTGCCACCAGCCCACAGGGTTACAATCAGCCCCAGCATTTT. Translation: CATSPQGYNQPQHF. The rearrangement uses TRBV24-1 and TRBJ1-5, with D possibly being TRBD1 (6 bases). The V gene's germline CDR1 is KGHDR and CDR2 SFDVKD. Trimming left V 7 bases short and J 3 bases short, with 12 bases between. The CDR3 is made up of 14 amino acids.

The rearrangement joins TRBV12-3 or TRBV12-4 to TRBJ2-1, with TRBD2 identical over 10 bases. The CDR3 has 18 residues. J gave up 0 bases and V 6 bases, and 11 bases lay outside the gene matches. CDR3: CASSSPAGGFSSYNEQFF. DNA for the CDR3: TGTGCCAGCAGCTCCCCAGCGGGGGGGTTTAGCTCCTACAATGAGCAGTTCTTC.

This clonotype was detected only a few times. The chain recombines TRBV20-1 with TRBJ1-2; D is unresolved. V was clipped by 3 bases and J by 3 bases, with 2 bases between them. This CDR3 comprises 10 residues. Germline assignment: CDR1 DFQATT and CDR2 SNEGSKA (reference sequence). The CDR3 region is CSARDYGYTF. In DNA, the CDR3 is TGCAGTGCTAGGGACTATGGCTACACCTTC.

The gene calls are TRBV19 and TRBJ2-2, with D possibly TRBD1 on 6 matching bases. Germline V CDR1 and CDR2: LNHDA, SQIVND (reference sequence). The CDR3 spans 16 residues. Trimming took off 3 bases at V and 5 bases at J, with 16 bases between the two ends. CDR3 DNA sequence: TGTGCCAGTAGTATGTTGGCACAGGGCCTGACCGGGGAGCTGTTTTTT. This translates into CASSMLAQGLTGELFF.

The chain uses TRBV4-1 and TRBJ2-5; 7 nucleotides agree with TRBD1. V shed 3 bases, J shed 1 base, and the junction held 5 bases outside the gene matches. This CDR3 spans 15 amino acids. Germline CDR1 and CDR2: MGHRA and YSYEKL. The CDR3 spells CASSQRQGSQETQYF. In DNA form, the CDR3 reads TGCGCCAGCAGCCAGCGACAGGGTTCCCAAGAGACCCAGTACTTC.

This clonotype has a count of ten or more. The chain joins TRBV11-2 to TRBJ2-7; 10 bases agree with TRBD2. The CDR3 has 15 amino acids. V lost 6 bases and J lost 4; bases outside the gene matches: 9. Per the germline V gene, CDR1 is SGHAT and CDR2 is FQNNGV. The CDR3 nucleotides are TGTGCCAGCAGACACAGCGGGGGGGCGTCTTACGAGCAGTACGTC. This translates into CASRHSGGASYEQYV.

This clonotype was picked up a small number of times. This chain links TRBV5-4 with TRBJ1-1; TRBD1 agrees at 8 bases. CDR1 SGHNT and CDR2 YYREEE come from the germline V gene (reference sequence). Germline trimming cut 5 bases from V and 4 bases from J; bases unmatched to any gene: 13. This CDR3 is built from 16 residues. DNA of the CDR3: TGTGCCAGCAGTTCAGGACAGGGTTTAGGACGCACTGAAGCTTTCTTT. It is translated as CASSSGQGLGRTEAFF.

Ten or more counts support this clonotype. V is TRBV3-1 and J is TRBJ1-6, with TRBD1 as a possible D gene (6 bases). The length of the CDR3 is 15 residues. Trimming took 4 bases from V and 3 from J, leaving 10 bases between them. Germline values: CDR1 LGHDT, CDR2 YNNKEL (reference sequence). The DNA for the CDR3 is TGTGCCAGCAGCCCCACAGGGTTCTATAATTCACCCCTCCACTTT. This codes for CASSPTGFYNSPLHF.

This clonotype has a handful of counts. The J gene is TRBJ1-1, the V gene TRBV5-6; D call uncertain. The V gene lost 3 bases and the J gene lost 6 bases, with 18 bases spanning the gap. The CDR3 consists of 15 residues. In germline, CDR1 is SGHDT, CDR2 YYEEEE. CDR3 loop: CASSWRSQALPEAFF. In DNA, the CDR3 is TGTGCCAGCAGCTGGAGGAGTCAGGCTCTTCCTGAAGCTTTCTTT.

Details on this clonotype: This clone may be a read error of a much larger clone one base away. The chain uses TRBV12-5 and TRBJ1-1; TRBD1 agrees at 10 bases. The CDR3 length is 14 residues. Germline V gives CDR1 LGHNT, CDR2 FRNRAP. V lost 9 bases to trimming and J lost 5 bases; unmatched junction nucleotides: 9. The CDR3 here is CARGWGTGVTEAFF. The CDR3 DNA reads TGTGCTAGAGGATGGGGGACAGGGGTGACTGAAGCTTTCTTT.

J is TRBJ2-6 and V is TRBV7-8; D is uncertain. The CDR3 extends over 16 amino acids. Germline CDR1 SGHVS, CDR2 FQNEAQ. Trimming took 5 bases from V and 0 from J, leaving 11 bases between them. CDR3 loop: CASSARTRSGANVLTF. CDR3 coding DNA: TGTGCCAGCAGCGCGAGGACCCGCTCTGGGGCCAACGTCCTGACTTTC.

Only a few counts were recorded for this clonotype. The CDR3 sequence is CSVGIEIPDTQYF. The CDR3 DNA is TGCAGCGTAGGTATCGAAATCCCAGATACGCAGTATTTT. The chain couples TRBV20-1 to TRBJ2-3; D is uncertain. Germline CDR1 is DFQATT and CDR2 is SNEGSKA (reference sequence). This CDR3 is built from 13 residues.

The chain links TRBV7-9 to TRBJ2-4; no clear D gene. Trimming took off 6 bases at V and 2 bases at J, with 8 bases between the two ends. Germline V gene sequence: CDR1 SEHNR, CDR2 FQNEAQ (reference sequence). The CDR3 covers 13 residues. The CDR3 sequence is CASRQITKNIQYF. The CDR3 DNA reads as TGTGCCAGCAGGCAGATCACCAAAAACATTCAGTACTTC.

This clonotype was seen a handful of times. This rearrangement joins TRBV4-3 to TRBJ1-5; the D is unclear. Between the trimmed V and J ends, which lost 0 bases and 0 bases, there was a span of 9 bases. CDR3 size: 16 residues. Germline V lookup: CDR1 LGHNA, CDR2 YSLEER. The CDR3, as DNA: TGCGCCAGCAGCCAAGAACGGGGTTATAGCAATCAGCCCCAGCATTTT. It encodes CASSQERGYSNQPQHF.

There are a few counts of this clonotype. V and J are TRBV4-1 and TRBJ1-2; D is unresolved. The germline V and J ends were trimmed by 3 bases and 5 bases, with 16 bases remaining between them. The germline CDR1 and CDR2 sequences are MGHRA and YSYEKL. The CDR3 loop spans 15 amino acids. The CDR3 loop is CASSHSPAPEYGYTF. CDR3 sequence (DNA): TGCGCCAGCAGCCATTCCCCGGCTCCAGAGTATGGCTACACCTTC.

This clonotype was seen more than once but under ten times. J is TRBJ1-1 and V is TRBV7-9; TRBD1 is a possible D gene (6 bases). CDR3 length: 13 residues. Germline V gene sequence: CDR1 SEHNR, CDR2 FQNEAQ (reference sequence). Trimming stripped 6 bases from V and 5 bases from J, with 13 bases between. In DNA, the CDR3 is TGTGCCAGCAGGAAAGGGGGAGGGACTGAAGCTTTCTTT. This encodes CASRKGGGTEAFF.

The CDR3 loop reads CASRKTGVETQYF. Written as DNA, the CDR3 is TGTGCCAGCAGGAAGACAGGGGTGGAGACCCAGTACTTC. The chain carries TRBV14 and TRBJ2-5; TRBD1 agrees at 8 bases. Looked up from germline, CDR1 is SGHDN and CDR2 is FVKESK. CDR3 size: 13 residues. The J segment lost 5 bases and the V segment lost 6 bases, leaving 5 bases of the junction unmatched.

V and J are TRBV7-9 and TRBJ2-5, with TRBD1 matching 7 bases. J gave up 7 bases and V 5 bases, and 7 bases lay outside the gene matches. Germline V gene data show CDR1 as SEHNR and CDR2 as FQNEAQ (reference sequence). The CDR3 totals 13 residues. In DNA, the CDR3 is TGTGCCAGCAGCATCGGACAGGCGGCGACCCAGTACTTC. It yields the protein CASSIGQAATQYF. Based on the CDR3 plus reference TRBV7-9 and TRBJ2-5, the full variable domain is DTGVSQNPRHKITKRGQNVTFRCDPISEHNRLYWYRQTLGQGPEFLTYFQNEAQLEKSRLLSDRFSAERPKGSFSTLEIQRTEQGDSAMYLCASSIGQAATQYFGPGTRLLVL.

The V call is TRBV11-2, the J call TRBJ2-7; no firm D call. Germline values: CDR1 SGHAT, CDR2 FQNNGV. V lost 5 bases to trimming and J lost 4 bases, with 12 bases between them. The CDR3 covers 13 residues. The CDR3 DNA is TGTGCCAGCAGCAAAGTCCCTCTATACGAGCAGTACTTC. Amino acid sequence: CASSKVPLYEQYF. Variable domain in full (rest from reference TRBV11-2 and TRBJ2-7): EAGVAQSPRYKIIEKRQSVAFWCNPISGHATLYWYQQILGQGPKLLIQFQNNGVVDDSQLPKDRFSAERLKGVDSTLKIQPAKLEDSAVYLCASSKVPLYEQYFGPGTRLTVT.

V usage is TRBV7-8 and J usage is TRBJ1-5; 8 nucleotides align to TRBD1. V shed 4 bases and J 1 base; nucleotides not matched to a gene: 9. This CDR3 region has 17 residues. Germline-derived CDR1 and CDR2 are SGHVS and FQNEAQ. The chain's CDR3 is CASSSDRGTRSNQPQHF. CDR3 nucleotide sequence: TGTGCCAGCAGCTCCGACAGGGGTACACGAAGCAATCAGCCCCAGCATTTT.

This clonotype was found a few times. This chain uses TRBV7-6 with TRBJ2-7, with 9 bases fitting TRBD1. There are 16 residues in the CDR3. Germline lookup yields CDR1 SGHVS and CDR2 FNYEAQ. Trimming at V came to 0 bases and at J to 3 bases, leaving 6 bases not matched to a gene. The CDR3 here is CASSLALGDRVYEQYF. As DNA, the CDR3 is TGTGCCAGCAGCTTAGCCTTGGGGGACAGGGTCTACGAGCAGTACTTC. Drawing the rest from reference TRBV7-6 and TRBJ2-7, the complete variable domain is GAGVSQSPRYKVTKRGQDVALRCDPISGHVSLYWYRQALGQGPEFLTYFNYEAQQDKSGLPNDRFSAERPEGSISTLTIQRTEQRDSAMYRCASSLALGDRVYEQYFGPGTRLTVT.

This clonotype came up many times. J is TRBJ2-1 and V is TRBV2, with 13 positions matching TRBD2. The junction had 4 bases not matched to a gene; V was cut back by 11 bases and J by 3 bases. Germline V CDR1 and CDR2: SNHLY, FYNNEI. CDR3 length: 14 amino acids. The CDR3 DNA reads as TGTGCCTCCGGACTAGCGGGGGACTACAATGAGCAGTTCTTC. Translation gives CASGLAGDYNEQFF.

This clonotype was seen at least ten times. The V and J genes are TRBV9 and TRBJ2-1; TRBD2 matches 10 bases. With 4 bases clipped from V and 7 bases from J, the junction kept 11 bases outside the gene matches. This CDR3 is built from 16 residues. From germline, CDR1 is SGDLS and CDR2 YYNGEE. The CDR3 DNA reads TGTGCCAGCAGCCCGAGTGGGCTAGCGGGGGTTAATGAGCAGTTCTTC. This encodes CASSPSGLAGVNEQFF. Full variable domain (missing parts from reference TRBV9 and TRBJ2-1): DSGVTQTPKHLITATGQRVTLRCSPRSGDLSVYWYQQSLDQGLQFLIQYYNGEERAKGNILERFSAQQFPDLHSELNLSSLELGDSALYFCASSPSGLAGVNEQFFGPGTRLTVL.